This TCR beta chain is drawn from a study of vaccination effects on CD4 cells after COVID-19. Sequencing was performed with immunoSEQ multiplex PCR; in TCRdb, only in-frame clones are kept and a portion is missing. The sample holds 70,000 or so clones, roughly two thirds seen once. Study-level points and caveats: Early post-infection timepoints were absent, and convalescent patients were few. Among infection- and vaccine-induced clones, marked clonal contraction occurred late after vaccination. In people who had recovered, most post-vaccine spike-reactive clones were new vaccine-induced clones.

Concerning this clone itself: Antigen: not known.

V shed 3 bases, J shed 8 bases, and the junction held 5 bases outside the gene matches. Germline V gene lookup returns CDR1 SGDLS and CDR2 YYNGEE. This CDR3 has 13 residues. Under the ViraFEST assay, PBMC were stimulated with viral peptide pools so that antigen-specific CD4+ T cells expanded. Sequencing was performed afterwards. Isolation of CD4+ T cells took place after 10 to 11 days of culture. SARS-CoV-2 infection was confirmed by PCR in the person between March and December 2020. For each well, about 2 million PBMC were cultured with around 9.8 IU/ml IL-2 and around 9 ug/ml peptides. V is TRBV9 and J is TRBJ2-3; 8 nucleotides line up with TRBD2. The origin of this receptor is a human donor who had a prior SARS-CoV-2 infection. The sequencing used CD4+ T cells from PBMCs cultured with HIV peptides, collected before COVID-19 vaccination. Subset specified: HIV-1 Nef peptide pool negative control/reference culture. DNA of the CDR3: TGTGCCAGCAGCGCCACTAGCGGAACTACGCAGTATTTT. This gives the protein CASSATSGTTQYF.